What follows are 9 T cell receptor beta chains derived from one specimen sequenced in a study of blood T cell repertoires in COVID-19. The method was immunoSEQ multiplex PCR; TCRdb's version includes in-frame clones alone and lacks a portion of them. The sample lists under 200,000 clones; about 84% were seen once. Sequenced: PBMCs or T cells enriched from blood (not recorded which). The receptors derive from a man between 40 and 49 years old with acute COVID-19.

The V call is TRBV4-1, the J call TRBJ1-2; possible D gene TRBD1, 5 bases. V lost 0 bases to trimming and J lost 4 bases, with 12 bases between them. CDR1 and CDR2 from the germline V gene are MGHRA and YSYEKL. The CDR3 length is 15 residues. The CDR3 here is CASSQDQQEIYGYTF. The CDR3 region has the DNA TGCGCCAGCAGCCAAGATCAACAGGAGATCTATGGCTACACCTTC.

The chain recombines TRBV7-3 with TRBJ2-2; 7 positions agree with TRBD2. J lost 6 bases, V lost 1 base, and 8 bases had no gene match. This CDR3 spans 16 amino acids. Germline V gene data show CDR1 as SGHTA and CDR2 as FQGTGA. CDR3: CASSLNRGSSPGELFF. CDR3 coding DNA: TGTGCCAGCAGCTTAAATCGCGGGAGTTCTCCCGGGGAGCTGTTTTTT.

The rearrangement joins TRBV3-1 (or the pseudogene TRBV3-2) to TRBJ2-1; TRBD2 agrees at 7 bases. The germline CDR1 and CDR2 sequences are LGHDT and YNNKEL (reference sequence). Trimming cost V 0 bases and J 1 base; bases outside gene matches: 6. The CDR3 sequence is 17 residues long. The CDR3 protein is CASSQEPGRLSYNEQFF. CDR3 DNA: TGTGCCAGCAGCCAAGAACCCGGGAGGCTTTCCTACAATGAGCAGTTCTTC.

Worth noting for this clone: It is unclear where the CDR3 begins or ends on the DNA, so no DNA is shown, and the CDR3 is as TCRdb lists it. The CDR3 loop reads CASSKNGAVGSGNYEQYF. This chain uses TRBV21-1 with TRBJ2-7; the DNA was not compared with TRBD2, the D call given in the table. TRBV21-1 is classified as a pseudogene. The length of the CDR3 is 18 amino acids, counting both ends.

V and J are TRBV30 and TRBJ2-7, with 8 bases matching TRBD2. The V gene's germline CDR1 is GTSNPN and CDR2 SVGIG (reference sequence). Trimming cost V 2 bases and J 0 bases; bases outside gene matches: 12. This CDR3 has 17 amino acids. The CDR3 sequence: CAWSPNFLAGLSYEQYF. CDR3 bases: TGTGCCTGGAGTCCTAATTTTCTAGCGGGCCTCTCCTACGAGCAGTACTTC.

The chain is built from TRBV2 and TRBJ1-2; TRBD1 matches 7 bases. Trimming took 2 bases from V and 8 from J; bases not matched to a gene: 5. There are 13 residues in the CDR3. Germline-derived CDR1 and CDR2 are SNHLY and FYNNEI. CDR3 loop: CASSEQGERGYTF. CDR3 coding DNA: TGTGCCAGCAGTGAACAGGGGGAGAGGGGCTACACCTTC.

The chain combines TRBV2 with TRBJ2-6; possibly TRBD2 for D (6 bases). V shed 1 base and J shed 0 bases, with 10 bases lying between them. The germline gives CDR1 SNHLY, CDR2 FYNNEI. The CDR3 has 17 residues. The CDR3 loop is CASSEGLALSGANVLTF. DNA for the CDR3: TGTGCCAGCAGTGAAGGCCTAGCGCTCTCTGGGGCCAACGTCCTGACTTTC.

The rearrangement links TRBV11-2 to TRBJ1-1, with TRBD1 matching over 8 bases. This CDR3 contains 17 residues. The germline V gene has CDR1 SGHAT and CDR2 FQNNGV. J lost 0 bases, V lost 1 base, and 7 bases had no gene match. The CDR3 DNA sequence: TGTGCCAGCAGCTTAGGTCGGACAGGGATCATGAACACTGAAGCTTTCTTT. It specifies CASSLGRTGIMNTEAFF.

This sequence joins TRBV7-9 and TRBJ1-5; D possibly corresponds to TRBD1 (5 bases). CDR3 length: 16 residues. The ends were cut back, 3 bases at V and 2 bases at J, with 14 bases in the middle. Germline V gives CDR1 SEHNR, CDR2 FQNEAQ (reference sequence). CDR3 nucleotides: TGTGCCAGCAGCTTCGTGGAAGGGGCAGGCAATCAGCCCCAGCATTTT. It translates to CASSFVEGAGNQPQHF.